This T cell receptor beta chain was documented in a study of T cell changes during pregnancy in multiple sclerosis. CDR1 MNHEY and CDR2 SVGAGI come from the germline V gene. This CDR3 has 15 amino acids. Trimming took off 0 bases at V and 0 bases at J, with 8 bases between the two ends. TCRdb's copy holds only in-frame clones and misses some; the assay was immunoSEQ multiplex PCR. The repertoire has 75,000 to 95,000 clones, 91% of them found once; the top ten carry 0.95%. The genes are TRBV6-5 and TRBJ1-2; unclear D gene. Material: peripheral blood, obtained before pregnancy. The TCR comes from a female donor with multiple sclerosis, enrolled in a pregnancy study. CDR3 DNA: TGTGCCAGCAGTTACTCTGCATCAGCTAACTATGGCTACACCTTC. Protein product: CASSYSASANYGYTF.